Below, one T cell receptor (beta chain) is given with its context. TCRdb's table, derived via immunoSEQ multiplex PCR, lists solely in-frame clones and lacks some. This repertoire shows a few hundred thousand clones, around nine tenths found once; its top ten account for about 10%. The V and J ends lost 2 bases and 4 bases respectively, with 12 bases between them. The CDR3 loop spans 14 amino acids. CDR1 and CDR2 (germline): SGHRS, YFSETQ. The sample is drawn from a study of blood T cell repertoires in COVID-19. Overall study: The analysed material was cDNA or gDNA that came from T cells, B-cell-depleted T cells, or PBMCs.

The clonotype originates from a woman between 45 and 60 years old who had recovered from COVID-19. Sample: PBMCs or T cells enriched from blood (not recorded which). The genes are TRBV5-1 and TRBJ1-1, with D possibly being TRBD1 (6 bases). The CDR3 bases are TGCGCCAGCAGCTTACAGGGACCGGGCACTGAAGCTTTCTTT. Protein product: CASSLQGPGTEAFF.